These T cell receptor beta chains were read from a single sample in a study of CD8 T cells in Susac syndrome. TCRdb reprocessed the immunoSEQ multiplex PCR reads via MiXCR and lists one record per CDR3 protein. This table has about 49,000 distinct CDR3 sequences, approximately 93% appearing once. The specimen was CD8+ T cells from PBMCs. The receptors stem from a human donor in good health. Both conserved end residues are part of each CDR3. The D gene is left open where the match is weak. Some rows mark clone size as missing; the rest say once, few, many or name a class of expanded clone.

abundance,d_gene,j_gene,v_gene,CDR3nt,CDR3aa
.,.,TRBJ1-1,TRBV5-1,TGCGCCAGCAGCTTGGCCGGGGTCGGCACTGAAGCTTTCTTT,CASSLAGVGTEAFF
.,TRBD2,TRBJ2-1,TRBV20-1,TGCAGTGCTAGAAGTAGCGGGAGCAATGAGCAGTTCTTC,CSARSSGSNEQFF
.,TRBD2,TRBJ2-7,TRBV11-2,TGTGCCAGCAGCTTAACTGCGGGAGCCTACGAGCAGTACTTC,CASSLTAGAYEQYF
.,.,TRBJ2-7,TRBV6-1,TGTGCCAGCATAGGATCGTCCTACGAGCAGTACTTC,CASIGSSYEQYF
.,.,TRBJ2-1,TRBV6-2/TRBV6-3,TGTGCCAGCAGTCCCTACAATGAGCAGTTCTTC,CASSPYNEQFF
.,TRBD2,TRBJ2-5,TRBV25-1,TGTGCCAGCAGTGCGGCTAGCGGGAGACGTGAGACCCAGTACTTC,CASSAASGRRETQYF
few,.,TRBJ2-7,TRBV29-1,TGCAGCGTTGAGGCTGTTGAGGGGTCCTACGAGCAGTACTTC,CSVEAVEGSYEQYF
.,.,TRBJ1-5,TRBV28,TGTGCCAGCAGTGGGCTTCGAGGGCCCCAGCATTTT,CASSGLRGPQHF
.,.,TRBJ2-1,TRBV4-1,TGCGCCAGCAGGGGGGAGGCAAGGCCCGATGAGCAGTTCTTC,CASRGEARPDEQFF
.,.,TRBJ2-7,TRBV29-1,TGCAGCGCCGCAGGGGATTTAACCTACGAGCAGTACTTC,CSAAGDLTYEQYF
.,.,TRBJ2-1,TRBV9,TGTGCCAGCAGCGTAGCTCCTACGTTCAATGAGCAGTTCTTC,CASSVAPTFNEQFF
.,.,TRBJ2-1,TRBV27,TGTGCCAGCAGAATCTTAGCGGCAAGCTCCTACAATGAGCAGTTCTTC,CASRILAASSYNEQFF
.,TRBD1,TRBJ2-2,TRBV2,TGTGCCAGCAGAGGGGTCCCGGGACAGGGGGCGAACACCGGGGAGCTGTTTTTT,CASRGVPGQGANTGELFF
.,.,TRBJ2-1,TRBV11-2,TGTGCCAGCAGCTTAGATTTGAGGGTGGAGTTCTTC,CASSLDLRVEFF
.,.,TRBJ2-1,TRBV2,TGTGCCAGCAGTTCCCTTACCTACAATGAGCAGTTCTTC,CASSSLTYNEQFF
.,.,TRBJ2-1,TRBV7-9,TGTGCCAGCAGCTTATTGACGCGTGGCGAGCAGTTCTTC,CASSLLTRGEQFF
.,TRBD1,TRBJ2-7,TRBV2,TGTGCCAGCAGTGGGGACAGGGGATACTACGAGCAGTACTTC,CASSGDRGYYEQYF
.,.,TRBJ1-1,TRBV6-5,TGTGCCAGCAGGTTAGGGGGGAACACTGAAGCTTTCTTT,CASRLGGNTEAFF
.,.,TRBJ2-7,TRBV5-6,TGTGCCAGCAGCTTGGCGGCAGACGAGCAGTACTTC,CASSLAADEQYF
.,.,TRBJ2-1,TRBV29-1,TGCAGCGTTGTTCTTTTAAACGCGGGAAATGAGCAGTTCTTC,CSVVLLNAGNEQFF
.,.,TRBJ2-3,TRBV15,TGTGCCACCAGCAAAGTGAGGGACACAGATACGCAGTATTTT,CATSKVRDTDTQYF
.,TRBD1,TRBJ2-2,TRBV5-1,TGCGCCAGCAGCTCGGTACCGGGACAGGGGGACACCGGGGAGCTGTTTTTT,CASSSVPGQGDTGELFF
once,TRBD1,TRBJ2-2,TRBV4-1,TGCGCCAGCAGACCGACAGGGGGCAAGGGCACCGGGGAGCTGTTTTTT,CASRPTGGKGTGELFF
.,TRBD2,TRBJ2-2,TRBV7-2,TGTGCCAGCAGCTCCCCAGGACTAGCGGGATTCATCACCGGGGAGCTGTTTTTT,CASSSPGLAGFITGELFF
.,.,TRBJ2-3,TRBV20-1,TGCAGTGCTAGAGATGACTTCACAGATACGCAGTATTTT,CSARDDFTDTQYF
.,TRBD1,TRBJ1-4,TRBV10-3,TGTGCCATCAGTGACGGAGGGGGCGCCGGTAATGAAAAACTGTTTTTT,CAISDGGGAGNEKLFF
.,TRBD1,TRBJ2-3,TRBV28,TGTGCCAGCAGTTTCTCTCGGGACAGCCTCACAGATACGCAGTATTTT,CASSFSRDSLTDTQYF
.,TRBD1,TRBJ2-7,TRBV29-1,TGCAGCGCGGGGACAGGAGATTTCTACGAGCAGTACTTC,CSAGTGDFYEQYF
.,TRBD2,TRBJ2-1,TRBV20-1,TGCAGTGCTAGACCTAGCGGGAGTTGGAATGAGCAGTTCTTC,CSARPSGSWNEQFF
.,.,TRBJ2-7,TRBV15,TGTGCCACCAGCAGAGGCAGGTTTGAGATTTACGTCCACGAGCAGTACTTC,CATSRGRFEIYVHEQYF
once,.,TRBJ2-7,TRBV7-9,TGTGCCAGCAGCTTATCTCCCGCCTACGAGCAGTACTTC,CASSLSPAYEQYF
.,.,TRBJ2-7,TRBV4-1,TGCGCCAGCAGCCAGACGACAGGGACTCTTTACGAGCAGTACTTC,CASSQTTGTLYEQYF